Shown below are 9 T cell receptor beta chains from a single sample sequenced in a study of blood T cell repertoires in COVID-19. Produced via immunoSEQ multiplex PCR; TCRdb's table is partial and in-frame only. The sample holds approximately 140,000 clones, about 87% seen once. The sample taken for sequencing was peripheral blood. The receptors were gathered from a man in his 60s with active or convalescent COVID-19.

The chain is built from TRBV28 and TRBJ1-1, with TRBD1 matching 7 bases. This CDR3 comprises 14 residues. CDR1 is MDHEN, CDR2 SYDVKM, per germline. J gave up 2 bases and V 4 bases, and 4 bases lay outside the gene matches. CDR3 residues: CASSSGQPNTEAFF. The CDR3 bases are TGTGCCAGCAGTTCGGGACAGCCTAACACTGAAGCTTTCTTT.

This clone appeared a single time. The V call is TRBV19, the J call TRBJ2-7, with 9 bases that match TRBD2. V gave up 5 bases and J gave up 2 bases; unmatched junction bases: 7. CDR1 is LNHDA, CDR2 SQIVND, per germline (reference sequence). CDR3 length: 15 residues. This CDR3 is CASSSLAGATYEQYF. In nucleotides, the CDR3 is TGTGCCAGTAGTTCATTAGCGGGGGCCACCTACGAGCAGTACTTC. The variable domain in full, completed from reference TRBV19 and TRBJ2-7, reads DGGITQSPKYLFRKEGQNVTLSCEQNLNHDAMYWYRQDPGQGLRLIYYSQIVNDFQKGDIAEGYSVSREKKESFPLTVTSAQKNPTAFYLCASSSLAGATYEQYFGPGTRLTVT.

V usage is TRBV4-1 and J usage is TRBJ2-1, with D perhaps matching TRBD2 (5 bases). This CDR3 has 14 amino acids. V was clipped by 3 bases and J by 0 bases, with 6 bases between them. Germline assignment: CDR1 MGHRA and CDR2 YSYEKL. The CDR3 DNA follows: TGCGCCAGCAGCCAGACTATCTCCTACAATGAGCAGTTCTTC. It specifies CASSQTISYNEQFF.

CDR3 loop: CASSYSPWTEDTEAFF. CDR3 DNA: TGTGCCAGCAGTTACTCGCCCTGGACAGAAGACACTGAAGCTTTCTTT. The chain joins TRBV6-2 or TRBV6-3 to TRBJ1-1; a possible D gene is TRBD1 (6 bases). Germline loops: CDR1 MNHEY, CDR2 SVGEGT. Between the trimmed V and J ends, which lost 0 bases and 3 bases, there was a span of 14 bases. CDR3 size: 16 residues.

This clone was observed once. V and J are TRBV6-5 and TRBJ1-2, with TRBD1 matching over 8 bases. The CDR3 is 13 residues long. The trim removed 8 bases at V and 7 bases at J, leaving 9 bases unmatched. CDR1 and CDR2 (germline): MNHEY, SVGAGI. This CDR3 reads CASDRQGWSGYTF. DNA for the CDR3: TGTGCCAGCGACCGACAGGGGTGGAGTGGCTACACCTTC.

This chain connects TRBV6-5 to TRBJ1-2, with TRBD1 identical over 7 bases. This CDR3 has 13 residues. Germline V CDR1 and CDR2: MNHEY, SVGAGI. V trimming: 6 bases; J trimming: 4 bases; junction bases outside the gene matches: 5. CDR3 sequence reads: CASSGTASYGYTF. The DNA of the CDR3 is TGTGCCAGCAGCGGGACAGCAAGCTATGGCTACACCTTC.

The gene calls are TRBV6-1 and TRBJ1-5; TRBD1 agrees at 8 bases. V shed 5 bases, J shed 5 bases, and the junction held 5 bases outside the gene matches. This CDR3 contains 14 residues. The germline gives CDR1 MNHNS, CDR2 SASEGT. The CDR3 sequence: CASSSRQGHQPQHF. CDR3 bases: TGTGCCAGCAGTTCCCGACAGGGGCATCAGCCCCAGCATTTT.

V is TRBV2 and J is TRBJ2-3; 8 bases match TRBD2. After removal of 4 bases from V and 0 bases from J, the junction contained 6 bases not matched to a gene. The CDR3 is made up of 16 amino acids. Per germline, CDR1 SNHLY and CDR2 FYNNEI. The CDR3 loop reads CASSAGLAPSTDTQYF. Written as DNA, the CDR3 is TGTGCCAGCAGTGCCGGACTAGCTCCTAGCACAGATACGCAGTATTTT.

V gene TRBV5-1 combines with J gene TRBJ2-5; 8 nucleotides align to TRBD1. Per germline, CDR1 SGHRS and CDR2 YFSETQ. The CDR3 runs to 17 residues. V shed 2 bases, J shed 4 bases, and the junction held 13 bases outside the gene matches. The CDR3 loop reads CASSLIPQGAWGETQYF. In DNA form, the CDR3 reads TGCGCCAGCAGCTTAATACCCCAGGGGGCGTGGGGAGAGACCCAGTACTTC.